This record concerns one TCR beta chain sequence. This sample was included in a study of cytomegalovirus exposure and HLA in healthy donors. The CDR3 is 16 amino acids. J gave up 1 base and V 4 bases, and 7 bases lay outside the gene matches. Germline CDR1 and CDR2: MGHRA and YSYEKL. Amplification used 60 Vbeta primers and 13 Jbeta primers. Assay used: immunoSEQ multiplex PCR; TCRdb lists only in-frame clones, some missing. The sample consists of just over 95,000 clones, approximately 81% of them appearing once. Sequenced: PBMCs. The rearrangement uses TRBV4-1 and TRBJ2-7; 10 positions match TRBD2. The receptor's source is a woman in her forties in good health and CMV-seropositive. The CDR3: CASSLTSGTTSYEQYF. CDR3 nucleotide sequence: TGCGCCAGCAGCCTTACTAGCGGGACAACATCCTACGAGCAGTACTTC.